The 9 T cell receptor beta chains below were found in one sample sequenced in a study of cytomegalovirus exposure and HLA in healthy donors. The table came from immunoSEQ multiplex PCR; TCRdb's copy has only in-frame clones and leaves some out. This sample has 300,000 to 400,000 clones, with 86% found just once. Sequencing was performed on PBMCs. The receptors were gathered from a woman under 30 in good health and CMV-seronegative.

V and J are TRBV27 and TRBJ1-2, with TRBD1 matching over 9 bases. V lost 2 bases and J lost 4; bases outside the gene matches: 2. The CDR3 consists of 14 residues. The germline V gene has CDR1 MNHEY and CDR2 SMNVEV (reference sequence). Here the CDR3 DNA reads TGTGCCAGCAGTTTAACGGGACAGGGCTATGGCTACACCTTC. Protein: CASSLTGQGYGYTF.

The chain combines TRBV30 with TRBJ2-7; tentative D call: TRBD1 (5 bases). This CDR3 is built from 15 residues. V lost 4 bases, J lost 4 bases, and 20 bases lay in between. Germline CDR1 GTSNPN, CDR2 SVGIG (reference sequence). The CDR3 loop reads CAWKFGGAEGYEQYF. The CDR3 DNA reads TGTGCCTGGAAATTCGGTGGGGCAGAAGGGTACGAGCAGTACTTC. The complete variable domain, with remaining parts taken from reference TRBV30 and TRBJ2-7, reads SQTIHQWPATLVQPVGSPLSLECTVEGTSNPNLYWYRQAAGRGLQLLFYSVGIGQISSEVPQNLSASRPQDRQFILSSKKLLLSDSGFYLCAWKFGGAEGYEQYFGPGTRLTVT.

This chain connects TRBV7-8 to TRBJ1-3; D possibly corresponds to TRBD1 (5 bases). This CDR3 is built from 13 residues. Germline CDR1 reads SGHVS; CDR2 reads FQNEAQ. V lost 7 bases to trimming and J lost 2 bases, with 9 bases between them. In DNA form, the CDR3 reads TGTGCCAGCACAGGGTCAACTGGAAACACCATATATTTT. Amino acids: CASTGSTGNTIYF. The variable domain in full, with the rest retrieved from reference TRBV7-8 and TRBJ1-3, is GAGVSQSPRYKVAKRGQDVALRCDPISGHVSLFWYQQALGQGPEFLTYFQNEAQLDKSGLPSDRFFAERPEGSVSTLKIQRTQQEDSAVYLCASTGSTGNTIYFGEGSWLTVV.

The chain employs TRBV30 and TRBJ1-3; the D gene is possibly TRBD1 (5 bases). V was cut by 2 bases and J by 8 bases, with 16 bases left in between. Germline V gene data show CDR1 as GTSNPN and CDR2 as SVGIG (reference sequence). CDR3 length: 14 amino acids. This chain's CDR3 is CAWSFRGLDDTIYF. CDR3 in DNA: TGTGCCTGGAGTTTTCGGGGACTCGATGACACCATATATTTT.

The chain has TRBV4-2 and TRBJ2-7; 13 positions agree with TRBD2. CDR1 and CDR2 from the germline V gene are LGHNA and YNFKEQ. The ends lost 0 bases at V and 7 bases at J; junction bases unmatched: 3. This CDR3 is built from 15 residues. The CDR3 here is CASSQELAGGREQYF. CDR3 coding DNA: TGTGCCAGCAGCCAAGAACTAGCGGGAGGGCGTGAGCAGTACTTC.

The chain employs TRBV4-2 and TRBJ2-5; tentatively, D is TRBD2 (7 bases). CDR3 length equals 16 residues. Germline V gene lookup returns CDR1 LGHNA and CDR2 YNFKEQ. V lost 0 bases and J 4 bases, leaving 15 bases between the germline ends. The CDR3 spells CASSQDPIRGAETQYF. CDR3 DNA sequence: TGTGCCAGCAGCCAAGATCCCATACGGGGGGCAGAGACCCAGTACTTC.

This chain's CDR3 is CASSYRGPYQPQHF. CDR3 DNA sequence: TGTGCCAGCAGTTACCGAGGTCCGTATCAGCCCCAGCATTTT. The V gene is TRBV6-5, the J gene TRBJ1-5; D ambiguous. Trimming stripped 2 bases from V and 5 bases from J, with 10 bases between. This CDR3 region has 14 residues. CDR1 and CDR2 from the germline V gene are MNHEY and SVGAGI.

The chain joins TRBV30 to TRBJ2-1; TRBD2 aligns across 11 bases. CDR1 and CDR2 (germline): GTSNPN, SVGIG (reference sequence). The CDR3 extends over 15 amino acids. V trimming: 5 bases; J trimming: 2 bases; junction bases outside the gene matches: 5. CDR3 protein: CAWVSGRVPYNEQFF. In DNA, the CDR3 is TGTGCCTGGGTTAGCGGGAGGGTGCCCTACAATGAGCAGTTCTTC.

The chain combines TRBV5-1 with TRBJ2-6; 7 bases align to TRBD1. With 7 bases clipped from V and 1 base from J, the junction kept 17 bases outside the gene matches. The CDR3 has 19 amino acids. The germline V gene has CDR1 SGHRS and CDR2 YFSETQ. CDR3 DNA: TGCGCCAGCCGCGAGGGGGCGCTTTTATTTCAGTCTGGGGCCAACGTCCTGACTTTC. Protein sequence: CASREGALLFQSGANVLTF.